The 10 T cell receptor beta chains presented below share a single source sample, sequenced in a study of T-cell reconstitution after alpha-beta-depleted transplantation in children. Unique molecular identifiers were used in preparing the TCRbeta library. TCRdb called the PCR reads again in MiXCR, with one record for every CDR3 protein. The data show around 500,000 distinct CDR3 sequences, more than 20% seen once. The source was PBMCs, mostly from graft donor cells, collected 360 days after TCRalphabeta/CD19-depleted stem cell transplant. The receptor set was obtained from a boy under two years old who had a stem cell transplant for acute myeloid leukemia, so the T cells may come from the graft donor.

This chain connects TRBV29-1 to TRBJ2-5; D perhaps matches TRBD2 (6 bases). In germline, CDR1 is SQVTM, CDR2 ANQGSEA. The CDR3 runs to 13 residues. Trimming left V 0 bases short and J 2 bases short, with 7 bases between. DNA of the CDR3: TGCAGCGTTGAAGAGGCGGGACAAGAGACCCAGTACTTC. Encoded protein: CSVEEAGQETQYF.

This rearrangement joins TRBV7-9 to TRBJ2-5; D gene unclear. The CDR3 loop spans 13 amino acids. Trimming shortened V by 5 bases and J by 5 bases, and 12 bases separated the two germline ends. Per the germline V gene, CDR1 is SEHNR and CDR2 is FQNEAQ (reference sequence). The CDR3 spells CASSNGAEETQYF. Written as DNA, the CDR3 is TGTGCCAGCAGCAACGGAGCAGAGGAGACCCAGTACTTC.

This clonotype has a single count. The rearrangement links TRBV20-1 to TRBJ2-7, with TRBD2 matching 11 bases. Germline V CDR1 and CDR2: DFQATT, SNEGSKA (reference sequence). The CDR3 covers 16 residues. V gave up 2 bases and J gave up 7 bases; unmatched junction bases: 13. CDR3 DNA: TGCAGTGCTAGAAGGCTAGCGGGGGGACCCCCACCGGAGCAGTACTTC. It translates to CSARRLAGGPPPEQYF.

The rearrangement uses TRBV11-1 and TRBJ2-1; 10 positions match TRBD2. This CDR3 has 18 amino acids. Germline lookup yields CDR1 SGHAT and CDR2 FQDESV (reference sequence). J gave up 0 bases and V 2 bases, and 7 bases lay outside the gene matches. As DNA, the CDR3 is TGTGCCAGCAGCTTACCAATAGCGGGGGGTAGCTCCTACAATGAGCAGTTCTTC. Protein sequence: CASSLPIAGGSSYNEQFF.

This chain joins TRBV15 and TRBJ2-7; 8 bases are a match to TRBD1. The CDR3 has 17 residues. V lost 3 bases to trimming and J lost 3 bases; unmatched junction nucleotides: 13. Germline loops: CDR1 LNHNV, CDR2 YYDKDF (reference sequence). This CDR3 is CATSRDSFRDRNYEQYF. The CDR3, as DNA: TGTGCCACCAGCAGGGATTCCTTCCGGGACAGGAACTACGAGCAGTACTTC.

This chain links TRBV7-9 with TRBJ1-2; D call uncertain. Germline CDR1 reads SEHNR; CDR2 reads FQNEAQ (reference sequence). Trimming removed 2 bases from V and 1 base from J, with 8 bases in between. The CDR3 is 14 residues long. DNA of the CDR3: TGTGCCAGCAGCTTAATTACAGTTAACTATGGCTACACCTTC. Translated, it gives CASSLITVNYGYTF.

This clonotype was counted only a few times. The CDR3 is CASMGDQPQHF. CDR3 sequence (DNA): TGTGCCAGCATGGGGGATCAGCCCCAGCATTTT. The genes are TRBV21-1 and TRBJ1-5; the listed D gene, TRBD1, was not tested against the DNA. TRBV21-1 is a listed pseudogene. This CDR3 is built from 11 residues.

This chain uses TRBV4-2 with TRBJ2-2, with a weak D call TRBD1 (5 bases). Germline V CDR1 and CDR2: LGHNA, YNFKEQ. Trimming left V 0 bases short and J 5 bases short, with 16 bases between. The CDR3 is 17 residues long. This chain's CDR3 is CASSQDLLLGVTGELFF. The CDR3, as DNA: TGTGCCAGCAGCCAAGACCTTCTGTTAGGGGTTACCGGGGAGCTGTTTTTT.

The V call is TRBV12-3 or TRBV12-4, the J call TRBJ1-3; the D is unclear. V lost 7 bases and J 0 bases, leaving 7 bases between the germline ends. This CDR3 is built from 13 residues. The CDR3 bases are TGTGCCAGCAAAAAGTTCTCTGGAAACACCATATATTTT. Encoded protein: CASKKFSGNTIYF.

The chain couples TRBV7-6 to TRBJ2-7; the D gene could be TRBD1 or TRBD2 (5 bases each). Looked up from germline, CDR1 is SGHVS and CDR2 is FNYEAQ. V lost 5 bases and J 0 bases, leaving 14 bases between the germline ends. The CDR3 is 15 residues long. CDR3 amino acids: CASSRVAGSSYEQYF. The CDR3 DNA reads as TGTGCCAGCAGCCGAGTGGCAGGGAGCTCCTACGAGCAGTACTTC.